This T cell receptor (beta chain) was identified during a study of immune evolution from preneoplasia to lung adenocarcinoma. TCRdb keeps only in-frame clones here, not all; method: immunoSEQ multiplex PCR. Of just under 10,000 clones in the sample, around 80% were seen once. V lost 7 bases to trimming and J lost 5 bases, with 14 bases between them. The CDR3 is 13 amino acids. Looked up from germline, CDR1 is ENHRY and CDR2 is SYGVKD. The origin of this receptor is a person between 70 and 80 years old with lung adenocarcinoma. Some clones in this sample may be carry-over from other donors' samples. The rearrangement joins TRBV10-3 to TRBJ2-5; maybe TRBD2 (6 bases). Sequences were obtained from FFPE minimally invasive lung adenocarcinoma tissue. CDR3 amino acids: CAIKGEVVETQYF. CDR3 in DNA: TGTGCCATCAAAGGGGAGGTGGTCGAGACCCAGTACTTC.